This T cell receptor (beta chain) was identified during a study of CD8+ T cells in alopecia areata. Study overall: The study gave treated patients oral tofacitinib at 5 to 10 mg twice daily. Findings of the study overall: Clonality in lesional scalp, especially alopecia totalis/universalis, exceeded that of normal scalp.

RNA was isolated and reverse transcribed to cDNA, the sequencing template. Sequenced by immunoSEQ multiplex PCR; TCRdb stores in-frame clones only, minus some. The table includes a few hundred thousand clones, around 67% detected once. Sorted out of PBMCs were CD4+ T cells and CD8+ T cells. With respect to this clone: The antigen is unknown.

The clonotype originates from a human donor with alopecia areata. Specimen: CD4+ T cells sorted from blood, collected at week 0.

CDR3 sequence reads: CASSEIGNTEAFF. CDR3 coding DNA: TGTGCCAGCAGTGAAATTGGGAACACTGAAGCTTTCTTT. The chain carries TRBV25-1 and TRBJ1-1; D not resolved. V was pared by 2 bases and J by 1 base, with 5 bases between. The CDR3 extends over 13 amino acids. CDR1 and CDR2 (germline): MGHDK, SYGVNS.